The T cell receptor (beta chain) under discussion was sequenced for a study of shared clonotypes between healthy human individuals. As for the study in general: Three CD4 naive, three CD4 memory, two CD8 naive and one CD8 memory plate were used per donor.

CD45RA+ naive and CD45RA-negative memory subsets were separated from CD4+ cells. In regard to this clone: The antigen is undetermined. At the DNA level, this CDR3 is encoded by other sequences in the same sample as well.

TCRdb keeps only in-frame clones here, not all; method: immunoSEQ multiplex PCR. The table has some 1.5 million clones, around 98% seen once; the top ten hold less than 0.55%. Study conclusions and caveats: On the whole, naive subsets had larger estimated richness than memory subsets had.

CDR3 length equals 13 residues. The V gene lost 0 bases and the J gene lost 3 bases, with 6 bases spanning the gap. Germline V lookup: CDR1 MNHNY, CDR2 SVGAGI (reference sequence). What was sequenced was naive CD4+ T cells sorted from blood. Subset reported: CD45RA+ positively selected. The chain recombines TRBV6-6 with TRBJ2-7; D is undetermined. The origin of this receptor is a man under 40 in good health. As DNA, the CDR3 is TGTGCCAGCAGTTACTCGGGATTCTACGAGCAGTACTTC. Amino acids: CASSYSGFYEQYF.